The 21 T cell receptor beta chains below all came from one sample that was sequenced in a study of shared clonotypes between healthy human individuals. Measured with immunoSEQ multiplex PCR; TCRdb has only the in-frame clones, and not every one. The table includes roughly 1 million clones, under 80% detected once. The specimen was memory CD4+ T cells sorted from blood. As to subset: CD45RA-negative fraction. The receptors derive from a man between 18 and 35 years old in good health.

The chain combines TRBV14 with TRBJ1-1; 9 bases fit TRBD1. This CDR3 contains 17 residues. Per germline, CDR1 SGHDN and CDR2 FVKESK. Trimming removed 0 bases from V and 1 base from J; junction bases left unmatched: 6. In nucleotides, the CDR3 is TGTGCCAGCAGCCAAGATCGGAGACAGGGGGAGAACACTGAAGCTTTCTTT. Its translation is CASSQDRRQGENTEAFF.

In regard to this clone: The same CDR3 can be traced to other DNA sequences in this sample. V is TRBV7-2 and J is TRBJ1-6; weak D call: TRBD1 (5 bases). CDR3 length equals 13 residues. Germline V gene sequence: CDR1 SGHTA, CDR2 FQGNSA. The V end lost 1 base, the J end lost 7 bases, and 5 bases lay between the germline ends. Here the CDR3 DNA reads TGTGCCAGCAGCTTAGGACAGAATTCACCCCTCCACTTT. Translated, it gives CASSLGQNSPLHF.

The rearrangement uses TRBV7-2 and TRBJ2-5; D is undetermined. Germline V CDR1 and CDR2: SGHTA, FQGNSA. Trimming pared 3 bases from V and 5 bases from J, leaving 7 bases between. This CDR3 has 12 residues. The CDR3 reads CASSFSTETQYF. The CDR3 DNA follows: TGTGCCAGCAGCTTTTCCACGGAGACCCAGTACTTC.

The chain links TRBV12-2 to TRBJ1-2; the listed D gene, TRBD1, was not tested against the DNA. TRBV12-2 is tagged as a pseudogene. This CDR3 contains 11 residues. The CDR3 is CASRSRDGYTF. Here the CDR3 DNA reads TGTGCAAGTCGCTCCAGGGATGGCTACACCTTC.

The chain's CDR3 is CASSYYTGDGYTF. The CDR3 nucleotides read TGCGCCAGCAGCTATTACACAGGGGACGGCTACACCTTC. The chain joins TRBV5-1 to TRBJ1-2, with 7 positions matching TRBD1. Germline V gives CDR1 SGHRS, CDR2 YFSETQ. The CDR3 is made up of 13 amino acids. Trimming removed 3 bases from V and 8 bases from J; junction bases left unmatched: 7. Full variable domain (remainder filled in from reference TRBV5-1 and TRBJ1-2): KAGVTQTPRYLIKTRGQQVTLSCSPISGHRSVSWYQQTPGQGLQFLFEYFSETQRNKGNFPGRFSGRQFSNSRSEMNVSTLELGDSALYLCASSYYTGDGYTFGSGTRLTVV.

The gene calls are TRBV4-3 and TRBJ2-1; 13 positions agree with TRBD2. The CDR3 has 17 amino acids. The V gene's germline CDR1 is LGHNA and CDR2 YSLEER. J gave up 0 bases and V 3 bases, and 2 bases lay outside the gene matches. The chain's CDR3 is CASSQGLAGSSYNEQFF. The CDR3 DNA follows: TGCGCCAGCAGCCAGGGACTAGCGGGGAGCTCCTACAATGAGCAGTTCTTC.

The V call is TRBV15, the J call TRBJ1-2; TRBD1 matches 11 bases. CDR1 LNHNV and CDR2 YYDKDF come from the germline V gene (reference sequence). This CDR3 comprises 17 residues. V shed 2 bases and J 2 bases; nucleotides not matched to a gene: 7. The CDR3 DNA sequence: TGTGCCACCAGCAGATCTGCCGGGACAGGGGGAAACTATGGCTACACCTTC. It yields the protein CATSRSAGTGGNYGYTF.

In DNA form, the CDR3 reads TGTGCCAGCAGCGTAGCTACCCCGGGGGCAAACGGAAACACCATATATTTT. This encodes CASSVATPGANGNTIYF. V gene TRBV9 combines with J gene TRBJ1-3; weak D call: TRBD1 (6 bases). CDR3 length: 17 amino acids. Trimming removed 0 bases at V and 4 bases at J, with 17 bases between. Germline V gene sequence: CDR1 SGDLS, CDR2 YYNGEE.

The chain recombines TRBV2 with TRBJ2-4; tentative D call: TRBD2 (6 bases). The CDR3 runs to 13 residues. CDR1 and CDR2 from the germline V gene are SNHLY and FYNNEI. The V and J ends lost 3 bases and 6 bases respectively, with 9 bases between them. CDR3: CASSEGGTNIQYF. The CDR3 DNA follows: TGTGCCAGCAGTGAGGGAGGAACAAACATTCAGTACTTC.

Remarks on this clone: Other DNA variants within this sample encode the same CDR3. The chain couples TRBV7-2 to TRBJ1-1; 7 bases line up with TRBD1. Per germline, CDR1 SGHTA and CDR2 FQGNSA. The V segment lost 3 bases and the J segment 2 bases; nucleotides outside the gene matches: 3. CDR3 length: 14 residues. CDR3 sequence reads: CASSFRQGNTEAFF. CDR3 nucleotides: TGTGCCAGCAGCTTTCGACAGGGTAACACTGAAGCTTTCTTT.

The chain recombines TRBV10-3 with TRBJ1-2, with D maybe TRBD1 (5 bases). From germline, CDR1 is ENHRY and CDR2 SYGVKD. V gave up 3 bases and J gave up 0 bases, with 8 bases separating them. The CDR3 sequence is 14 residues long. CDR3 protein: CAISDRASNYGYTF. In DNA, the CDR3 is TGTGCCATCAGTGACAGGGCGTCTAACTATGGCTACACCTTC.

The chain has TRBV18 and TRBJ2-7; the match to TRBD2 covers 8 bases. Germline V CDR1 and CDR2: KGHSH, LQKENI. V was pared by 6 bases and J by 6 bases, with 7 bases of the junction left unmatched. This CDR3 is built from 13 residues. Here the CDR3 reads CASSLTSALEQYF. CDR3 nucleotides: TGTGCCAGCTCCCTGACTAGCGCTCTCGAGCAGTACTTC.

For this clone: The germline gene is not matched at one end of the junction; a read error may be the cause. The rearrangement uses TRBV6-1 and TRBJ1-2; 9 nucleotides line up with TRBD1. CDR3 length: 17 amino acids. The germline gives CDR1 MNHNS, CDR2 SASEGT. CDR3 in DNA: TGTGCCAGTAGTGACGTTGGGTCTAGGACAGGGGTTCTTGGCTACACCTTC. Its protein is CASSDVGSRTGVLGYTF.

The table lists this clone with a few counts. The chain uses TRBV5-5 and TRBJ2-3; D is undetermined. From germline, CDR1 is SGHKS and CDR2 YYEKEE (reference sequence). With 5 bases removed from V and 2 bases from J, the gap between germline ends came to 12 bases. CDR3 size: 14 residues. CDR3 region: CASSSSGHTDTQYF. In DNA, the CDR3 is TGTGCCAGCAGTTCCTCGGGCCACACAGATACGCAGTATTTT.

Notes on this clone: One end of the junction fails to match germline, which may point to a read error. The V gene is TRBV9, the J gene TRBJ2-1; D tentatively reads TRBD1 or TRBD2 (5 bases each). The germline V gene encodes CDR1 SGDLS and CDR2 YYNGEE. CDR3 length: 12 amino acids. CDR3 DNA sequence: TGTGCCAGCAGCGCCGGGGACGGAGAAGGAATCTTC. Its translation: CASSAGDGEGIF.

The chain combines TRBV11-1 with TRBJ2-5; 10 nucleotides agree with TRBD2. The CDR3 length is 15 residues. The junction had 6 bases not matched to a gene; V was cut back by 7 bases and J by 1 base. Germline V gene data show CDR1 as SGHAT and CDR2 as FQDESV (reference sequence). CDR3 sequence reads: CASTRLAGVQETQYF. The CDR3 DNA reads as TGTGCCAGCACTCGTCTAGCGGGGGTCCAAGAGACCCAGTACTTC. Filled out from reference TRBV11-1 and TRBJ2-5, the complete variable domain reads EAEVAQSPRYKITEKSQAVAFWCDPISGHATLYWYRQILGQGPELLVQFQDESVVDDSQLPKDRFSAERLKGVDSTLKIQPAELGDSAMYLCASTRLAGVQETQYFGPGTRLLVL.

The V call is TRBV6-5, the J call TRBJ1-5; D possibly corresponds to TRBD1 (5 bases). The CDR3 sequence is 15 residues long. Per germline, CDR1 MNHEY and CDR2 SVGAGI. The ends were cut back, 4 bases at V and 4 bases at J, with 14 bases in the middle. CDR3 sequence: CASSSLAGLNQPQHF. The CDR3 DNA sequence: TGTGCCAGCAGTTCACTGGCAGGGTTGAATCAGCCCCAGCATTTT.

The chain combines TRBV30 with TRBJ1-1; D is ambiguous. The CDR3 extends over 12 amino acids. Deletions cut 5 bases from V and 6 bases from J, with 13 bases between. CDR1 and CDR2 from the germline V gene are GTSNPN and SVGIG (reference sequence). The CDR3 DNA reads TGTGCCTGGCGGACTGAAAGGGCTGAAGCTTTCTTT. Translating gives CAWRTERAEAFF.

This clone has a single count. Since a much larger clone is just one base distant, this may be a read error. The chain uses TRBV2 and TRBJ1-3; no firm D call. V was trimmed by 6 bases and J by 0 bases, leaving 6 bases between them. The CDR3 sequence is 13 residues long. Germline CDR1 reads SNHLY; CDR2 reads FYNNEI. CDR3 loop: CASRANSGNTIYF. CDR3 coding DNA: TGTGCCAGCAGGGCCAACTCTGGAAACACCATATATTTT. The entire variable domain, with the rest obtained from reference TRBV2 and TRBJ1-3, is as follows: EPEVTQTPSHQVTQMGQEVILRCVPISNHLYFYWYRQILGQKVEFLVSFYNNEISEKSEIFDDQFSVERPDGSNFTLKIRSTKLEDSAMYFCASRANSGNTIYFGEGSWLTVV.

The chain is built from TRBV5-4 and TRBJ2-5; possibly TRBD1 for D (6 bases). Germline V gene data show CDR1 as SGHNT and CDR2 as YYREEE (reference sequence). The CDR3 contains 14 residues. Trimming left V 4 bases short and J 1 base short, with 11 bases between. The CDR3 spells CASSKKTGQETQYF. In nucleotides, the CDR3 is TGTGCCAGCAGCAAAAAGACAGGCCAAGAGACCCAGTACTTC. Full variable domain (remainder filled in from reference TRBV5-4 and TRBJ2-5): ETGVTQSPTHLIKTRGQQVTLRCSSQSGHNTVSWYQQALGQGPQFIFQYYREEENGRGNFPPRFSGLQFPNYSSELNVNALELDDSALYLCASSKKTGQETQYFGPGTRLLVL.

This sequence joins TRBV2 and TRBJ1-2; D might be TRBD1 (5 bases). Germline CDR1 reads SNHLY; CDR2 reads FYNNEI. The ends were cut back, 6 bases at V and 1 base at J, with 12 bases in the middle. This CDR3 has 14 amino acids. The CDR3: CASRGDLLNYGYTF. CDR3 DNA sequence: TGTGCCAGCAGAGGGGACCTGCTTAACTATGGCTACACCTTC.